The T cell receptor (beta chain) under discussion was sequenced for a study of CD8+ T cells in alopecia areata. Study conclusions and caveats: The study also sequences resident alphabeta T cells of normal skin in scalp samples.

Comment on this clone: As yet, its antigen is unknown.

Noted treatment: oral pan-JAK inhibitor, 5-10 mg twice daily. Sequencing used cDNA as its template, made by extracting RNA and reverse transcribing it. The table came from immunoSEQ multiplex PCR; TCRdb's copy has only in-frame clones and leaves some out. The top ten clones hold 1% to 1.5% of a sample with hundreds of thousands of clones, more than 60% of them seen once. The sequences come from CD4+ T cells sorted from blood, collected at week 44, from a patient treated with tofacitinib. The source of this sequence is a human donor with alopecia areata.

CDR3 coding DNA: TGCGCCAGCAGCGGACTCGGGGGCCGGTCCTACAATGAGCAGTTCTTC. Translation gives CASSGLGGRSYNEQFF. The chain employs TRBV5-1 and TRBJ2-1, with D perhaps TRBD1 or TRBD2 (6 bases each). V was trimmed by 4 bases and J by 1 base, leaving 15 bases between them. The CDR3 is made up of 16 amino acids. The germline V gene encodes CDR1 SGHRS and CDR2 YFSETQ.